The rows below give T cell receptor beta chains drawn from one sample of a study of OX40 agonist ivuxolimab in advanced cancers. Using immunoSEQ multiplex PCR, the repertoire was profiled, and TCRdb retains in-frame clones only, with some absent. The sample lists just over 90,000 clones, 80% to 95% occurring once. The specimen comprised CD4+ or CD8+ T cells sorted from blood, sampled in a trial of the OX40 agonist ivuxolimab. These receptors were taken from an adult with an advanced solid tumor such as melanoma, head and neck, liver or kidney cancer. CDR3s include the opening cysteine and the closing phenylalanine or tryptophan. The D gene is left open where the match is weak. For some rows the clone size is stated as once, few or many, or as a class when expanded; others skip it.

cdr3_aa	cdr3_nt	v_call	j_call	clone_size	cdr3_length	d_call
CASSLEAGPLNEQFF	TGCGCCAGCAGCTTGGAGGCTGGGCCCCTCAATGAGCAGTTCTTC	TRBV5-1	TRBJ2-1	once	15	-
CASSPGWNTEAFF	TGTGCCAGCAGTCCGGGGTGGAACACTGAAGCTTTCTTT	TRBV25-1	TRBJ1-1	-	13	-
CASSQVRQNTEAFF	TGCGCCAGCAGCCAAGTACGGCAGAACACTGAAGCTTTCTTT	TRBV4-3	TRBJ1-1	few	14	-
CASSQRTGTRDGYTF	TGCGCCAGCAGCCAACGGACCGGGACAAGGGATGGCTACACCTTC	TRBV4-1	TRBJ1-2	once	15	-
CASSEWDPNSPLHF	TGTGCCAGCAGTGAATGGGACCCCAATTCACCCCTCCACTTT	TRBV6-1	TRBJ1-6	few	14	-
CAISEKVISTDTQYF	TGTGCCATCAGTGAGAAGGTTATTAGCACAGATACGCAGTATTTT	TRBV10-3	TRBJ2-3	-	15	-
CASSIGREGPNYGYTF	TGTGCCAGTAGTATCGGGAGGGAGGGGCCCAACTATGGCTACACCTTC	TRBV19	TRBJ1-2	-	16	-
CASSLPPSGELFF	TGTGCCAGCAGCTTGCCGCCCTCCGGGGAGCTGTTTTTT	TRBV5-4	TRBJ2-2	-	13	-
CASSETFSPGNTIYF	TGTGCCAGCAGTGAGACATTTTCCCCTGGAAACACCATATATTTT	TRBV27	TRBJ1-3	-	15	-
CASKGSGGRQETQYF	TGCGCCAGCAAGGGTAGCGGGGGAAGACAAGAGACCCAGTACTTC	TRBV10-2	TRBJ2-5	-	15	TRBD2
CASSSDIWMSGYTF	TGTGCCAGCAGCTCCGACATCTGGATGAGTGGCTACACCTTC	TRBV27	TRBJ1-2	-	14	-
CASMAAGTYEQYF	TGTGCTAGCATGGCGGCAGGGACCTACGAGCAGTACTTC	TRBV27	TRBJ2-7	-	13	-
CASWAGPRDTEAFF	TGTGCCAGCTGGGCAGGGCCTAGGGACACTGAAGCTTTCTTT	TRBV6-6	TRBJ1-1	-	14	-
CATMSLAGLNTGELFF	TGTGCCACCATGTCACTAGCGGGACTTAACACCGGGGAGCTGTTTTTT	TRBV27	TRBJ2-2	-	16	TRBD2
CASSPPAADTQYF	TGTGCCAGCAGCCCCCCGGCAGCAGATACGCAGTATTTT	TRBV7-9	TRBJ2-3	-	13	-
CASSPRQTDSYEQYF	TGCGCCAGCAGCCCCCGCCAGACAGATAGCTACGAGCAGTACTTC	TRBV4-1	TRBJ2-7	-	15	-
CASSLTAGVGETQYF	TGTGCCAGCAGCTTGACAGCGGGAGTGGGAGAGACCCAGTACTTC	TRBV5-4	TRBJ2-5	-	15	TRBD2
CASSSEGDSYEQYF	TGTGCCAGTAGTAGTGAGGGGGATTCCTACGAGCAGTACTTC	TRBV19	TRBJ2-7	-	14	-
CASSLYEQFF	TGTGCCAGCAGCTTATATGAGCAGTTCTTC	TRBV7-9	TRBJ2-1	-	10	-
CASSRGLAGGKQETQYF	TGTGCCAGCAGCCGTGGATTAGCGGGGGGCAAACAAGAGACCCAGTACTTC	TRBV7-8	TRBJ2-5	once	17	TRBD2
CASSKTSERLTDTQYF	TGTGCCAGCAGCAAAACTAGCGAAAGGTTGACAGATACGCAGTATTTT	TRBV7-8	TRBJ2-3	-	16	TRBD2
CASSSAGTRVVDTQYF	TGTGCCAGCAGCTCCGCCGGGACTAGGGTGGTAGATACGCAGTATTTT	TRBV13	TRBJ2-3	once	16	TRBD2
CASSYFGANVLTF	TGTGCCAGCAGTTACTTTGGGGCCAACGTCCTGACTTTC	TRBV6-5	TRBJ2-6	once	13	-
CASSFTSGYNEQFF	TGTGCCAGTAGTTTCACTAGCGGTTACAATGAGCAGTTCTTC	TRBV19	TRBJ2-1	-	14	TRBD2
CASSLGPRDTNTEAFF	TGTGCCAGCAGCTTAGGGCCGCGGGACACTAACACTGAAGCTTTCTTT	TRBV7-9	TRBJ1-1	-	16	-
CASSEARTSMLRETQYF	TGTGCCAGCAGTGAAGCCCGAACTAGTATGTTAAGAGAGACCCAGTACTTC	TRBV2	TRBJ2-5	-	17	-
CASSPGTSGKADTQYF	TGCGCCAGCAGCCCCGGGACTAGCGGGAAAGCAGATACGCAGTATTTT	TRBV5-1	TRBJ2-3	once	16	TRBD2
CASSQGGIPYEQYF	TGTGCCAGCAGCCAAGGGGGGATCCCCTACGAGCAGTACTTC	TRBV14	TRBJ2-7	-	14	-
CASGYRQEREKLFF	TGTGCCAGCGGCTACAGACAGGAAAGAGAAAAACTGTTTTTT	TRBV28	TRBJ1-4	-	14	-
CASSRLKGAGNTIYF	TGTGCCAGCAGTCGACTCAAAGGGGCTGGAAACACCATATATTTT	TRBV5-6	TRBJ1-3	-	15	-
CASSIGSGGVYEQYF	TGTGCCAGTAGTATAGGAAGCGGGGGCGTATACGAGCAGTACTTC	TRBV19	TRBJ2-7	-	15	TRBD2
CASSLLEYGGTEAFF	TGTGCCAGCAGCTTATTAGAGTACGGGGGTACTGAAGCTTTCTTT	TRBV7-2	TRBJ1-1	-	15	-
CSVESGETEAFF	TGCAGCGTTGAATCTGGGGAGACTGAAGCTTTCTTT	TRBV29-1	TRBJ1-1	-	12	-
CASSLPGGSQDAFF	TGCGCCAGCAGCTTACCAGGAGGTAGCCAAGATGCTTTCTTT	TRBV5-1	TRBJ1-1	-	14	-
CASSGVRGDTQYF	TGTGCCAGCAGTGGGGTCCGGGGAGATACGCAGTATTTT	TRBV2	TRBJ2-3	-	13	-
CASSQTGFRNQPQHF	TGTGCCAGCAGCCAGACAGGGTTTCGCAATCAGCCCCAGCATTTT	TRBV6-1	TRBJ1-5	-	15	TRBD1
CASRRVNYGYTF	TGTGCCAGCAGGCGGGTTAACTATGGCTACACCTTC	TRBV28	TRBJ1-2	-	12	-
CATSSDLAGLDTQYF	TGTGCCACCAGCAGTGACCTAGCGGGATTAGATACGCAGTATTTT	TRBV15	TRBJ2-3	-	15	TRBD2
CASSPRGPYEQYF	TGTGCCAGCAGTCCCAGGGGGCCCTACGAGCAGTACTTC	TRBV27	TRBJ2-7	few	13	TRBD1
CASSLGLAGFYEQYF	TGCGCCAGCAGCCTCGGACTAGCGGGATTCTACGAGCAGTACTTC	TRBV4-1	TRBJ2-7	-	15	TRBD2
CASSAQGAISEKLFF	TGTGCCAGCAGCGCACAGGGGGCAATCTCAGAAAAACTGTTTTTT	TRBV6-1	TRBJ1-4	-	15	TRBD1
CASSLVQGYEQYF	TGCGCCAGCAGCTTGGTCCAGGGCTACGAGCAGTACTTC	TRBV5-1	TRBJ2-7	once	13	-
CASSPGGSDSYEQYF	TGTGCCAGCAGCCCGGGCGGGAGCGACTCCTACGAGCAGTACTTC	TRBV9	TRBJ2-7	-	15	TRBD2
CASSLSPGDSEAFF	TGTGCCAGCAGTTTATCACCAGGGGACAGTGAAGCTTTCTTT	TRBV27	TRBJ1-1	-	14	TRBD1
CASSLDVGRGNEQFF	TGTGCCAGCAGCTTAGACGTTGGCAGGGGCAATGAGCAGTTCTTC	TRBV11-2	TRBJ2-1	-	15	-
CASSQGFSGETQYF	TGTGCCAGCAGCCAGGGGTTCTCGGGAGAGACCCAGTACTTC	TRBV14	TRBJ2-5	-	14	-
CASSLRGDEQYF	TGCGCCAGCAGCTTGAGAGGGGACGAGCAGTACTTC	TRBV5-1	TRBJ2-7	-	12	-
CAWRDRAYEQYF	TGTGCCTGGCGGGACAGGGCCTACGAGCAGTACTTC	TRBV30	TRBJ2-7	-	12	TRBD1
CASSLIPLPSGSNEQFF	TGTGCCAGCAGCTTAATTCCCCTCCCTAGCGGGAGTAATGAGCAGTTCTTC	TRBV7-3	TRBJ2-1	-	17	TRBD2
CASSFSPAATEQFF	TGTGCCAGCAGTTTCTCCCCGGCAGCGACTGAGCAGTTCTTC	TRBV27	TRBJ2-1	-	14	-
CASRSASTNEKLFF	TGTGCCAGCAGGTCTGCGTCAACTAATGAAAAACTGTTTTTT	TRBV11-2	TRBJ1-4	-	14	-
CASSLYGSEAFF	TGTGCCAGCAGTTTGTATGGCTCTGAAGCTTTCTTT	TRBV27	TRBJ1-1	-	12	-
CASSFIQYNEQFF	TGTGCCAGCAGCTTCATACAGTACAATGAGCAGTTCTTC	TRBV7-9	TRBJ2-1	-	13	-
CATSPNLGAQETQYF	TGTGCCACCAGCCCAAACTTGGGGGCACAAGAGACCCAGTACTTC	TRBV15	TRBJ2-5	-	15	-